Sequencing of this TCR beta chain was carried out in a study of Ad26.COV2.S vaccination and SARS-CoV-2 variants. This table comes from immunoSEQ multiplex PCR, and its TCRdb copy is limited to in-frame clones, with some not included. The table shows some 480,000 clones, with about 83% occurring only once. V lost 3 bases and J lost 5, with 16 bases in between. Germline V lookup: CDR1 MGHRA, CDR2 YSYEKL. The CDR3 length is 15 residues. Treatment specified: 15 to 20 received Ad26.COV2.S at low or high dose, single or two shots; a few received placebo; per-sample allocation not given. After the first vaccine or placebo injection, samples were drawn on day 63. Recruitment in Boston yielded a donor of adult age, 18-55 years.

The sample in question was peripheral blood, obtained in a trial of Ad26.COV2.S vaccine versus placebo. The V call is TRBV4-1, the J call TRBJ1-2; D is perhaps TRBD1 (6 bases). This TCR came from a person between 18 and 60 years old who received the Ad26.COV2.S COVID-19 vaccine or a placebo. The DNA for the CDR3 is TGCGCCAGCAGCCAGGCTAGCACAGGGATATATGGCTACACCTTC. This codes for CASSQASTGIYGYTF.